This T cell receptor beta chain came from a study of naive CD8 T cells in extremely preterm neonates. Study results and caveats: CDR3 nucleotide sharing was roughly 3% in preterm, 0.3% to 0.5% term, 0.025% to 0.03% children, around 0.01% adults. Productive template counts varied among preterm samples, a noted limitation.

The repertoire was sequenced with immunoSEQ multiplex PCR; TCRdb's copy has only in-frame clones and lacks some. This sample has 5,500 to 7,000 clones; approximately 96% occur once, and the top ten carry 0.38%. The V and J ends lost 6 bases and 3 bases, in that order; junction bases with no gene match: 2. The CDR3 loop spans 13 amino acids. In germline, CDR1 is SNHLY, CDR2 FYNNEI. As regards this clone: Its specificity is not known.

Healthy children aged roughly 16-56 months having elective surgery, and healthy nonsmoking adults, gave blood. About 19,000 to 100,000 naive CD8+ T cells were sorted per sample. The rearrangement links TRBV2 to TRBJ2-7; 10 nucleotides match TRBD1. The sequencing sample was made of naive CD8+ T cells from blood. The receptor's source is a human donor in good health. The CDR3 loop is CASRRDRGYEQYF. In DNA form, the CDR3 reads TGTGCCAGCAGACGGGACAGGGGCTACGAGCAGTACTTC.